This T cell receptor beta chain was obtained from a study of blood T cell repertoires in COVID-19. Background on the study: Sample material is recorded as cDNA or gDNA derived from T cells, B-cell-depleted T cells, or PBMCs.

Seattle patient enrollment occurred during active infection, with longitudinal follow-up thereafter. Data came from immunoSEQ multiplex PCR; TCRdb stores just in-frame clones and leaves some out. This sample has 150,000 to 200,000 clones, with about 84% found just once. Sequencing was carried out using peripheral blood. The receptor comes from a person between 65 and 80 years old with COVID-19, enrolled during active disease.

Here the CDR3 reads CASSYRDRPNTEAFF. The CDR3 region has the DNA TGTGCCAGCAGCTACCGGGACAGGCCGAACACTGAAGCTTTCTTT. The chain carries TRBV5-4 and TRBJ1-1, with 8 bases matching TRBD1. Germline V gene data show CDR1 as SGHNT and CDR2 as YYREEE (reference sequence). The ends lost 3 bases at V and 1 base at J; junction bases unmatched: 5. The CDR3 loop spans 15 amino acids.